This TCR beta chain derives from a study of blood T cell repertoires in COVID-19 (dated by TCRdb to between 2020 and 2021). Broadly, across the study: Collaborator samples came from the United States, Italy and Spain and covered acute and convalescent phases of COVID-19. Nearly every sample came with metadata listing a de-identified subject ID, COVID-19 status, age in years and sex. Where HLA class I and class II types were available, the types were taken from metadata supplied by the sample provider, not from assay-based typing. The repertoires were released in a freely available public database meant as a resource for research on the immune response to SARS-CoV-2. The samples were drawn from two sources: the first 160 participants of the ongoing ImmuneRACE study, and some 1,300 subjects contributed by 6 global collaborators. The dataset comprised deeply sampled blood TCRbeta repertoires from subjects exposed to, actively infected with, or recovered from COVID-19. The prospective study material was composed of cDNA or gDNA derived from T cells, B-cell-depleted T cells, or PBMCs. The paper's findings and limits, for the study overall: The amount of clinical and demographic metadata varied by source and participant and was provided uncurated.

Each collaborating institution followed its own protocols to collect whole blood in K2EDTA tubes. For TCRbeta analysis, collaborators shipped samples in one of three forms: frozen whole blood, isolated PBMCs, or DNA extracted from either of those sample types. With respect to this clone: Its recognized antigen is unknown. No qualities accompany the bases; no much larger clone lies one base away.

TCRbeta CDR3 regions were amplified from genomic DNA by means of the immunoSEQ Assay, a bias-controlled multiplex PCR. For the original study's pipeline: Nucleated cell counts per sample were estimated from amplification of reference gene primers within the assay. Sequence reads were collapsed and filtered to measure the absolute abundance of every unique TCRbeta CDR3 rearrangement. For each sample, productive Simpson clonality was calculated by taking the square root of Simpson's diversity index across productive rearrangements. TCRdb provides this immuneACCESS table in a form limited to in-frame rearrangements. Some clones are lacking; in checked studies, under half of them reflect an unresolved V gene, and why the rest are absent is not known. The DNA gave D and trimming, while V, J and clone size come from that table. The sample includes around 250,000 clones, with nearly 90% observed a single time. The top ten hold about 0.7% of the sample.

The CDR3 spans 12 residues, from the cysteine through the phenylalanine. The read is trimmed to its CDR3 DNA, 36 bases read in frame from base 1. V is clipped by 9 bases and J by 5 bases, and the sequence between their germline boundaries is 14 bases long. Taken from the germline V gene, the CDR1 and CDR2 loops are MDHEN and SYDVKM. The rearrangement joined TRBV28 to TRBJ2-7; TRBD1 could be the D gene, as 6 bases match. Source material: peripheral blood. The source is a human donor in a cohort sampled during active COVID-19. CDR3 reads: CARGAPSDEQYF. The DNA sequence is TGTGCCAGGGGGGCTCCAAGCGACGAGCAGTACTTC.